These 5 T cell receptor beta chains came from one sample sequenced in a study of T cell changes during pregnancy in multiple sclerosis. This table comes from immunoSEQ multiplex PCR, and its TCRdb copy is limited to in-frame clones, with some not included. The data hold about 83,000 clones, with 90% to 95% observed a single time. Sequenced material: peripheral blood, taken in the second trimester of pregnancy. These receptors were obtained from a female donor with multiple sclerosis, enrolled in a pregnancy study.

This rearrangement joins TRBV19 to TRBJ2-5; 7 bases are a match to TRBD2. Per the germline V gene, CDR1 is LNHDA and CDR2 is SQIVND (reference sequence). Germline trimming cut 2 bases from V and 4 bases from J; bases unmatched to any gene: 7. The CDR3 is 15 amino acids. CDR3 nucleotide sequence: TGTGCCAGTAGTATAACAGCGGGACGGAGAGAGACCCAGTACTTC. It translates to CASSITAGRRETQYF.

This clone showed up just once. The V call is TRBV29-1, the J call TRBJ2-7; no clear D. The germline CDR1 and CDR2 sequences are SQVTM and ANQGSEA. The V gene lost 6 bases and the J gene lost 6 bases, with 9 bases spanning the gap. The CDR3 covers 10 residues. The CDR3, as DNA: TGCAGCGTATCGGAGCGCGAGCAGTACTTC. This translates into CSVSEREQYF.

The rearrangement joins TRBV15 to TRBJ2-7, with 9 bases aligning to TRBD1. V shed 3 bases and J 5 bases; nucleotides not matched to a gene: 11. Per germline, CDR1 LNHNV and CDR2 YYDKDF (reference sequence). The CDR3 extends over 16 amino acids. CDR3 region: CATSRGFGQGFHEQYF. Written as DNA, the CDR3 is TGTGCCACCAGCAGGGGTTTTGGACAGGGGTTCCACGAGCAGTACTTC. The whole variable domain, filled in from reference TRBV15 and TRBJ2-7, reads DAMVIQNPRYQVTQFGKPVTLSCSQTLNHNVMYWYQQKSSQAPKLLFHYYDKDFNNEADTPDNFQSRRPNTSFCFLDIRSPGLGDTAMYLCATSRGFGQGFHEQYFGPGTRLTVT.

The rearrangement joins TRBV29-1 to TRBJ2-2; TRBD2 agrees at 7 bases. Trimming cost V 3 bases and J 2 bases; bases outside gene matches: 9. Germline V CDR1 and CDR2: SQVTM, ANQGSEA. The CDR3 spans 16 residues. As DNA, the CDR3 is TGCAGCGTTGAGGGGCTGCGGGGGTTAAACACCGGGGAGCTGTTTTTT. Protein sequence: CSVEGLRGLNTGELFF.

V and J are TRBV7-2 and TRBJ2-7, with D possibly TRBD1 on 5 matching bases. Germline loops: CDR1 SGHTA, CDR2 FQGNSA. CDR3 length equals 19 residues. The germline V and J ends were trimmed by 5 bases and 1 base, with 27 bases remaining between them. The CDR3 sequence is CASSRPGILSFLGSYEQYF. CDR3 nucleotide sequence: TGTGCCAGCAGCCGCCCAGGGATTCTATCATTTCTAGGGTCCTACGAGCAGTACTTC.